This T cell receptor beta chain was obtained from a study of blood T cell repertoires in COVID-19. Overall study context: Recovered participants had two consecutive negative NP/OP PCR tests, healthcare professional clearance, or symptom resolution.

V lost 2 bases, J lost 6 bases, and 7 bases stayed unmatched. Germline V gene data show CDR1 as MNHEY and CDR2 as SVGAGI. CDR3 length: 15 amino acids. Participant ages covered about 18 to 90 years across 20 to 30 US areas. In the study's own analysis: Reference gene primer amplification in the assay estimated nucleated cell counts. Here immunoSEQ multiplex PCR was the method, and the copy in TCRdb shows in-frame clones only, minus some. That table is the source of V, J and clone size, and D and trimming were worked out from the DNA. In the table there are approximately 250,000 clones, approximately 90% of which are singletons.

This sequence was found in a woman aged 55 to 70 in a cohort exposed to, infected with or recovered from COVID-19 (not recorded which). Material: PBMCs or T cells enriched from blood (not recorded which). This chain links TRBV6-5 with TRBJ1-1; the match to TRBD1 covers 9 bases. CDR3 in amino acids: CASSYVRDRDPEAFF. CDR3 DNA sequence: TGTGCCAGCAGTTACGTTAGGGACAGGGACCCTGAAGCTTTCTTT.